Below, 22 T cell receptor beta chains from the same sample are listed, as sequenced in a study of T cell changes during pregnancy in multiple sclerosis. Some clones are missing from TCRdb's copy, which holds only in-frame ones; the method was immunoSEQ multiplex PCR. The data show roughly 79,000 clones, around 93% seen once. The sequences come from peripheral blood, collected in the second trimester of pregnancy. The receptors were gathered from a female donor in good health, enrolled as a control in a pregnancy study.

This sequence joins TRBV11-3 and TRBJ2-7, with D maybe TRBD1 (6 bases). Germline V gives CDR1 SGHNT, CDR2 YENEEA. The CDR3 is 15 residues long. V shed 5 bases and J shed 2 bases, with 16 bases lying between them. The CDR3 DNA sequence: TGTGCCAGCAGCCCAATGGGGGCCGTTACCTACGAGCAGTACTTC. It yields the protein CASSPMGAVTYEQYF.

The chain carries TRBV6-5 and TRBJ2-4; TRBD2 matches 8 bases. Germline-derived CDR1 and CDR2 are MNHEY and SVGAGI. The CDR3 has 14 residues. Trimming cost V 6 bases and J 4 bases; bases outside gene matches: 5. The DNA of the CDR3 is TGTGCCAGCAGAAAAGCGGGGGAGAAAAACATTCAGTACTTC. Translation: CASRKAGEKNIQYF.

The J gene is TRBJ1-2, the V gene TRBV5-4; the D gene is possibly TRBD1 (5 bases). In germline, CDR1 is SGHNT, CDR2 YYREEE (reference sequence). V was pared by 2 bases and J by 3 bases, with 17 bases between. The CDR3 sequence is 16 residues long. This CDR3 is CASSFSIRAEDYGYTF. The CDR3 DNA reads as TGTGCCAGCAGCTTTAGTATCAGGGCTGAGGACTATGGCTACACCTTC.

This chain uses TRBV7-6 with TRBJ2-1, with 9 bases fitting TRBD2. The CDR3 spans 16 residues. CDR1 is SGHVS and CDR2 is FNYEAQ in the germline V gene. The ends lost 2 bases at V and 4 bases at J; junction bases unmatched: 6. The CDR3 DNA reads TGTGCCAGCAGCTTATTCGGAGCGGGGGGTTACAATGAGCAGTTCTTC. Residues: CASSLFGAGGYNEQFF.

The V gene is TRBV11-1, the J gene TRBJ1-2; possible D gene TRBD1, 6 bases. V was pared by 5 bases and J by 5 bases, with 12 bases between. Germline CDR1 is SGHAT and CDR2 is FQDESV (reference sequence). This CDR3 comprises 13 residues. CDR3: CASSQDRSYGYTF. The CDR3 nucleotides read TGTGCCAGCAGCCAAGACAGGAGTTATGGCTACACCTTC.

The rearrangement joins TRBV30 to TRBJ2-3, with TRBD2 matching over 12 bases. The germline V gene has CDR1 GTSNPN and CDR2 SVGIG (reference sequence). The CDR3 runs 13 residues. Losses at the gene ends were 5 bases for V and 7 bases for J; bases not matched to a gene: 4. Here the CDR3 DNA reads TGTGCCTGGGCTAGCGGGGGGGCGAATACGCAGTATTTT. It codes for CAWASGGANTQYF.

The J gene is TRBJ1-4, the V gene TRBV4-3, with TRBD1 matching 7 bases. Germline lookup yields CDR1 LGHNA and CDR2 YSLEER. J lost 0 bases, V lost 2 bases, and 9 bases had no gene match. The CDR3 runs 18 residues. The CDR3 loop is CASSQSLPDRTTNEKLFF. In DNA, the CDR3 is TGCGCCAGCAGCCAAAGCCTACCGGACAGGACAACTAATGAAAAACTGTTTTTT.

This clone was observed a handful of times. CDR3 DNA: TGTGCCACCCAACAGGGTCCTGGAAACACCATATATTTT. Protein product: CATQQGPGNTIYF. The rearrangement links TRBV19 to TRBJ1-3, with D tentatively TRBD1 (6 bases). Germline loops: CDR1 LNHDA, CDR2 SQIVND (reference sequence). The CDR3 has 13 residues. The V end was cut by 10 bases, the J end by 2 bases, with 12 bases between.

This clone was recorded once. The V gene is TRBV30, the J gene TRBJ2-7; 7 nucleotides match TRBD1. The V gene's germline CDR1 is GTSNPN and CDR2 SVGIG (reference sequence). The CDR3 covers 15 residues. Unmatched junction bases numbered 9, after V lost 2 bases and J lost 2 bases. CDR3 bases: TGTGCCTGGAGTAATTGGGGACAGACTACCTACGAGCAGTACTTC. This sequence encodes CAWSNWGQTTYEQYF.

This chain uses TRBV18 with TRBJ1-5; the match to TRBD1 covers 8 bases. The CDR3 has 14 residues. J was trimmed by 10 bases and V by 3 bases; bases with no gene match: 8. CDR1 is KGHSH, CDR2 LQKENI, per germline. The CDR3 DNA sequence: TGTGCCAGCTCACCCGGGACAGGTATTCAACCCCAGCATTTT. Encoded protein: CASSPGTGIQPQHF.

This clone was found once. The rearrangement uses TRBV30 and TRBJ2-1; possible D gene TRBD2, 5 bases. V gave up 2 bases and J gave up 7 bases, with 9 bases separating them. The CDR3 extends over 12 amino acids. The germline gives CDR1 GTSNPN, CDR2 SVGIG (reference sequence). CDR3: CAWSTRWNEQFF. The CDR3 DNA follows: TGTGCCTGGAGTACTAGGTGGAATGAGCAGTTCTTC. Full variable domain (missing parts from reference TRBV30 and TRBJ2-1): SQTIHQWPATLVQPVGSPLSLECTVEGTSNPNLYWYRQAAGRGLQLLFYSVGIGQISSEVPQNLSASRPQDRQFILSSKKLLLSDSGFYLCAWSTRWNEQFFGPGTRLTVL.

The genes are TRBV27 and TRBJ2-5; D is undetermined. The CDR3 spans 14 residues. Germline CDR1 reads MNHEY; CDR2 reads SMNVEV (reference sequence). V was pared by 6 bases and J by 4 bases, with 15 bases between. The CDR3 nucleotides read TGTGCCAGCAGAACCTTGGCCCAGATAGAGACCCAGTACTTC. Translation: CASRTLAQIETQYF.

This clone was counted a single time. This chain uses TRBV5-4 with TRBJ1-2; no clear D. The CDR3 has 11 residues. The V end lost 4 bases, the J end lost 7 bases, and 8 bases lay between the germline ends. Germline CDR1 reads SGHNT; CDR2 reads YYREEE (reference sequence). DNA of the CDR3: TGTGCCAGCAGCAAAGGAGGTGGCTACACCTTC. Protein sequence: CASSKGGGYTF.

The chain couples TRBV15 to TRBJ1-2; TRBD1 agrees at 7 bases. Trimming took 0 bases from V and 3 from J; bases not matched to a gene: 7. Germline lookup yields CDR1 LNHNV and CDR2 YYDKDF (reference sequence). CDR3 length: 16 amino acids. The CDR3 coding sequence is TGTGCCACCAGCAGAGACCCCGGGACAGCCCACTATGGCTACACCTTC. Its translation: CATSRDPGTAHYGYTF.

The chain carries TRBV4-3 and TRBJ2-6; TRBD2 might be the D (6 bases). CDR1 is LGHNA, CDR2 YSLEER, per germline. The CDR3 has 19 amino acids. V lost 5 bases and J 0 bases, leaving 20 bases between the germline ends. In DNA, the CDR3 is TGCGCCAGCAGCGCCCGACTCAGGGACTTGAGCTCTGGGGCCAACGTCCTGACTTTC. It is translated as CASSARLRDLSSGANVLTF.

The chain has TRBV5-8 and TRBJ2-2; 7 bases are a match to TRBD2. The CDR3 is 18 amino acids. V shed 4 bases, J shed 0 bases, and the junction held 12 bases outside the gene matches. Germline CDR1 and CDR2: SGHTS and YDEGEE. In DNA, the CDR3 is TGTGCCAGCAGCCCTCGGGGGAGGGGCGTCCCGAACACCGGGGAGCTGTTTTTT. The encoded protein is CASSPRGRGVPNTGELFF.

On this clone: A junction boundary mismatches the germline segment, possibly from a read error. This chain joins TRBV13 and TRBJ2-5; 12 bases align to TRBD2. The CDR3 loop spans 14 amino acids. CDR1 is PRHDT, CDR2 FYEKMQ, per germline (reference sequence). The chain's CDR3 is CASSPRTSGALGDF. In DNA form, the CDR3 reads TGTGCCAGCAGCCCCAGGACTAGCGGGGCCTTAGGAGACTTC.

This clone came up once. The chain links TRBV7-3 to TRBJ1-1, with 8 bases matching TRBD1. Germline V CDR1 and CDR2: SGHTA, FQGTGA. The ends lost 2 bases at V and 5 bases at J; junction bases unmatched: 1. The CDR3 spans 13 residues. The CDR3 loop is CASSLGTGTEAFF. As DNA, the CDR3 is TGTGCCAGCAGCTTAGGGACAGGTACTGAAGCTTTCTTT.

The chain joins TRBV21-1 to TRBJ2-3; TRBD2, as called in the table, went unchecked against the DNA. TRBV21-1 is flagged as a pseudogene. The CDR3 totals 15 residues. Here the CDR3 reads CASSAAAGRTDTQYF. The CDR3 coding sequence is TGTGCCAGCAGCGCCGCAGCGGGACGCACAGATACGCAGTATTTT.

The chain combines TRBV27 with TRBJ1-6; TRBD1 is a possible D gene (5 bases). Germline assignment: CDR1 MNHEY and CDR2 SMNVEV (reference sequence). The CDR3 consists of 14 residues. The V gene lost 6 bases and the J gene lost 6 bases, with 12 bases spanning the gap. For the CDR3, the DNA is TGTGCCAGCAGATTAAGACAGAGTAATTCACCCCTCCACTTT. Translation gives CASRLRQSNSPLHF.

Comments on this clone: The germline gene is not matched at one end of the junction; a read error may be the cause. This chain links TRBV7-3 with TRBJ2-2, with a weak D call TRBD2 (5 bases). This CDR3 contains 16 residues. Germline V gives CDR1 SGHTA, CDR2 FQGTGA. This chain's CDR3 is CASSLTRPGLSGELFF. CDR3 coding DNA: TGTGCCAGCAGCCTAACACGACCGGGATTATCCGGGGAGCTGTTTTTT.

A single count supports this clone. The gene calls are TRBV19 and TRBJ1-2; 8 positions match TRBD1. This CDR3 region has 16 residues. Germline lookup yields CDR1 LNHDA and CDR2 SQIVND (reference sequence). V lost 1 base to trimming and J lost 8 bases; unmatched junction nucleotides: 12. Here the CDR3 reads CASSIGGPTGAGGYTF. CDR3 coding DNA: TGTGCCAGTAGTATAGGGGGCCCGACAGGGGCAGGGGGCTACACCTTC.